The present T cell receptor (beta chain) was sequenced within a study of blood T cell repertoires in COVID-19. As for the study in general: Donors in the United States, Italy and Spain gave samples during acute or convalescent COVID-19.

This clone was found a few times. This CDR3 is also generated by other DNA sequences in the sample. Using immunoSEQ multiplex PCR, the repertoire was profiled, and TCRdb retains in-frame clones only, with some absent. The data hold roughly 170,000 clones, with about 88% observed a single time. The CDR3 has 13 residues. CDR1 and CDR2 (germline): MNHNS, SASEGT. The junction had 1 base not matched to a gene; V was cut back by 1 base and J by 7 bases. This chain uses TRBV6-1 with TRBJ1-5, with 7 bases lining up with TRBD1. This TCR was sampled from a man aged 55 to 70 with acute or convalescent COVID-19. Sequenced: peripheral blood. CDR3 DNA: TGTGCCAGCAGTGAAGACAGGGGCCAGCCCCAGCATTTT. It translates to CASSEDRGQPQHF.